This T cell receptor (beta chain) was retrieved from a study of T cell responses to AZD1222 COVID-19 vaccine. TCRdb's copy holds only in-frame clones and misses some; the assay was immunoSEQ multiplex PCR. The sample consists of 120,000 to 150,000 clones, about 86% of them appearing once. Concerning this clone: Antigen: not known.

Study results and limitations: The donor group comprised mostly white British people and more females; the analysis possibly underestimated clonal diversity.

Trimming shortened V by 8 bases and J by 7 bases, and 18 bases separated the two germline ends. There are 15 residues in the CDR3. CDR1 MNHEY and CDR2 SVGAGI come from the germline V gene. The J gene is TRBJ1-6, the V gene TRBV6-5; no firm D call. This TCR came from an adult who received the AZD1222 COVID-19 vaccine. The sequencing used peripheral blood, collected 28 days after the second AZD1222 dose. CDR3 bases: TGTGCCAGCCGGTGGCAAATAATCATGAATTCACCCCTCCACTTT. It is translated as CASRWQIIMNSPLHF.